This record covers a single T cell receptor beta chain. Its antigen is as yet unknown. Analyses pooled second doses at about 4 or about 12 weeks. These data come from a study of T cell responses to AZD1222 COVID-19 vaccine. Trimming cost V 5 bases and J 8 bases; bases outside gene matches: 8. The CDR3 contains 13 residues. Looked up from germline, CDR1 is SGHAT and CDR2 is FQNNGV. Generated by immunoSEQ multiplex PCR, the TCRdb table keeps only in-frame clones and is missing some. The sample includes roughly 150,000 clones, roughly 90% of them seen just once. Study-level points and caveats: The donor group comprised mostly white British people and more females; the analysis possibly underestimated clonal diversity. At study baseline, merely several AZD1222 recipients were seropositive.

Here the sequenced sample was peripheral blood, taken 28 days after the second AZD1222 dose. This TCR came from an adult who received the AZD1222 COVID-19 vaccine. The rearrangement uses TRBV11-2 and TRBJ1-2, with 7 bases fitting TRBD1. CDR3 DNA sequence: TGTGCCAGCAGCGCCGACAGGGCTAGAGGCTACACCTTC. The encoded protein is CASSADRARGYTF. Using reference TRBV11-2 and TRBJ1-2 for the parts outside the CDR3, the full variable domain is EAGVAQSPRYKIIEKRQSVAFWCNPISGHATLYWYQQILGQGPKLLIQFQNNGVVDDSQLPKDRFSAERLKGVDSTLKIQPAKLEDSAVYLCASSADRARGYTFGSGTRLTVV.